This passage covers 2 T cell receptor beta chains from one sample sequenced in a study of cytomegalovirus exposure and HLA in healthy donors. The protocol was immunoSEQ multiplex PCR, while the TCRdb copy is restricted to in-frame clones and leaves out a portion. The sample holds 56,000 or so clones; 90% to 95% are singletons and the top ten take around 1.1%. Input material: PBMCs. The receptors come from a man between 18 and 29 years old in good health and CMV-seronegative.

V and J are TRBV28 and TRBJ1-3; D is uncertain. The CDR3 spans 13 residues. V was pared by 7 bases and J by 1 base, with 8 bases between. Germline values: CDR1 MDHEN, CDR2 SYDVKM. As DNA, the CDR3 is TGTGCCAGCAAAGAAACTTCTGGAAACACCATATATTTT. Amino acids: CASKETSGNTIYF.

The chain couples TRBV4-3 to TRBJ2-1; 8 bases are a match to TRBD2. The germline CDR1 and CDR2 sequences are LGHNA and YSLEER. This CDR3 region has 16 residues. V shed 3 bases, J shed 2 bases, and the junction held 6 bases outside the gene matches. CDR3 bases: TGCGCCAGCAGCCACGAGCGGGAGTCGGCCTACAATGAGCAGTTCTTC. Protein: CASSHERESAYNEQFF.